This paragraph reports one T cell receptor beta chain. What it recognizes is unknown. Sequenced by immunoSEQ multiplex PCR; TCRdb stores in-frame clones only, minus some. The sample lists over 45,000 clones, 80% seen once, with 5% to 8% in the top ten. Time point specified: week 23, last vaccination. In the vaccine, a single dose held 300 ug of the mutant IDH1 20-mer peptide, along with topical imiquimod. The data stem from a study of a mutant IDH1 vaccine in newly diagnosed glioma. Trimming removed 4 bases from V and 8 bases from J; junction bases left unmatched: 12. From germline, CDR1 is SGHDT and CDR2 YYEEEE. The CDR3 loop spans 15 amino acids.

This specimen consisted of PBMCs, obtained from a glioma patient whose treatment included an IDH1 peptide vaccine. This chain connects TRBV5-6 to TRBJ1-2, with 9 bases that match TRBD1. The TCR originated in a man aged 35 to 55 with glioma. In DNA, the CDR3 is TGTGCCAGCAGCCTCCGGGACAGGGAGGCTACGGGCTACACCTTC. It translates to CASSLRDREATGYTF.